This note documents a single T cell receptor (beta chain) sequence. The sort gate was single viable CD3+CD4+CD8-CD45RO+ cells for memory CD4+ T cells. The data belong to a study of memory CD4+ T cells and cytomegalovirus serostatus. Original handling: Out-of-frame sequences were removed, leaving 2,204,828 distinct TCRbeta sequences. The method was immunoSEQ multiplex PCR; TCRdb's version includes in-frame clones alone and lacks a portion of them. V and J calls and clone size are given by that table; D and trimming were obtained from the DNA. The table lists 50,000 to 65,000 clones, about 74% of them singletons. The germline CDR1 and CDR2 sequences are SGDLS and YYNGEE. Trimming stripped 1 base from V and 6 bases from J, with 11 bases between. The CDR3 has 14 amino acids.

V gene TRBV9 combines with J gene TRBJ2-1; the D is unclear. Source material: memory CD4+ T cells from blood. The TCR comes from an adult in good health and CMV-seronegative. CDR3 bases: TGTGCCAGCAGCGTAAGGGTGGTGGGCAATGAGCAGTTCTTC. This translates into CASSVRVVGNEQFF. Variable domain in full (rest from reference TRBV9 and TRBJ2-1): DSGVTQTPKHLITATGQRVTLRCSPRSGDLSVYWYQQSLDQGLQFLIQYYNGEERAKGNILERFSAQQFPDLHSELNLSSLELGDSALYFCASSVRVVGNEQFFGPGTRLTVL.